These 23 T cell receptor beta chains share one sample of origin, sequenced in a study of cytomegalovirus exposure and HLA in healthy donors. PCR was performed using 60 Vbeta and 13 Jbeta primers. Profiling relied on immunoSEQ multiplex PCR, and the TCRdb table lists in-frame clones only, not all of them. The table records roughly 84,000 clones, around 85% of them present only once. The sequenced material came from PBMCs. The source of these receptors is a human donor in good health.

The chain employs TRBV4-1 and TRBJ2-3, with a possible D match to TRBD2 (6 bases). The V gene lost 4 bases and the J gene lost 6 bases, with 17 bases spanning the gap. Germline V gives CDR1 MGHRA, CDR2 YSYEKL. The CDR3 is 15 residues long. CDR3 nucleotide sequence: TGCGCCAGCAGCCCCGGGACTGGTAGATCGGATACGCAGTATTTT. Amino acids: CASSPGTGRSDTQYF.

The rearrangement joins TRBV27 to TRBJ2-2; 7 nucleotides agree with TRBD1. Germline CDR1 and CDR2: MNHEY and SMNVEV (reference sequence). The CDR3 runs 14 residues. V shed 8 bases and J 5 bases; nucleotides not matched to a gene: 8. The CDR3 here is CASALLTGTGELFF. DNA of the CDR3: TGTGCCAGCGCCCTCCTGACAGGGACCGGGGAGCTGTTTTTT.

The rearrangement joins TRBV2 to TRBJ1-2, with 7 nucleotides matching TRBD1. The germline CDR1 and CDR2 sequences are SNHLY and FYNNEI. The CDR3 is made up of 13 amino acids. V lost 6 bases, J lost 4 bases, and 5 bases stayed unmatched. This CDR3 is CASREGAGYGYTF. Here the CDR3 DNA reads TGTGCCAGCAGGGAGGGGGCAGGCTATGGCTACACCTTC.

The chain recombines TRBV9 with TRBJ2-7, with 7 bases that match TRBD1. Trimming removed 0 bases from V and 0 bases from J; junction bases left unmatched: 3. The CDR3 totals 15 residues. Germline CDR1 reads SGDLS; CDR2 reads YYNGEE. CDR3 amino acids: CASSVGQGLSYEQYF. CDR3 nucleotide sequence: TGTGCCAGCAGCGTAGGACAGGGCCTCTCCTACGAGCAGTACTTC.

In regard to this clone: Its ends do not fully match the called genes, so a read error is possible. The J gene is TRBJ1-5, the V gene TRBV30, with 7 positions matching TRBD1. The CDR3 sequence is 14 residues long. CDR1 GTSNPN and CDR2 SVGIG come from the germline V gene (reference sequence). The CDR3 nucleotides read TGTGCCTGGAGTCTCGGACAGGATTATCAGCCCCAGAATTTT. Translation: CAWSLGQDYQPQNF.

The rearrangement links TRBV5-6 to TRBJ2-7, with 15 bases that match TRBD2. The germline V gene encodes CDR1 SGHDT and CDR2 YYEEEE. The CDR3 consists of 16 residues. V shed 2 bases, J shed 3 bases, and the junction held 3 bases outside the gene matches. In DNA, the CDR3 is TGTGCCAGCAGCTTTGGGACTAGCGGGGGGCTCTACGAGCAGTACTTC. It is translated as CASSFGTSGGLYEQYF.

This rearrangement joins TRBV6-6 to TRBJ1-2; D possibly corresponds to TRBD1 (6 bases). Trimming removed 5 bases at V and 4 bases at J, with 11 bases between. The CDR3 totals 13 residues. Germline V gene sequence: CDR1 MNHNY, CDR2 SVGAGI (reference sequence). CDR3 DNA sequence: TGTGCCAGCAGTACTCCGGACAGCTATGGCTACACCTTC. This codes for CASSTPDSYGYTF.

V and J are TRBV11-2 and TRBJ2-7; D perhaps matches TRBD2 (6 bases). Germline V gives CDR1 SGHAT, CDR2 FQNNGV. The CDR3 has 14 amino acids. V lost 2 bases to trimming and J lost 1 base, with 9 bases between them. This CDR3 is CASSLPGDSYEQYF. The CDR3 bases are TGTGCCAGCAGCTTACCGGGGGATTCCTACGAGCAGTACTTC.

V usage is TRBV7-9 and J usage is TRBJ1-2; 10 bases map to TRBD1. Germline V CDR1 and CDR2: SEHNR, FQNEAQ (reference sequence). There are 14 residues in the CDR3. The V gene end was trimmed by 1 base and the J gene end by 4 bases; junction bases not matched to a gene: 0. The CDR3 region is CASSLGTGGYGYTF. Written as DNA, the CDR3 is TGTGCCAGCAGCTTAGGGACAGGGGGCTATGGCTACACCTTC.

V gene TRBV4-3 combines with J gene TRBJ2-7; TRBD1 aligns across 7 bases. Per the germline V gene, CDR1 is LGHNA and CDR2 is YSLEER. V lost 1 base, J lost 3 bases, and 3 bases stayed unmatched. The CDR3 sequence is 14 residues long. In DNA form, the CDR3 reads TGCGCCAGCAGCCAAGCACAGGGGAGCTACGAGCAGTACTTC. The encoded protein is CASSQAQGSYEQYF.

This clone was seen only a few times. V gene TRBV4-1 combines with J gene TRBJ2-3; TRBD2 matches 7 bases. After removal of 4 bases from V and 1 base from J, the junction contained 11 bases not matched to a gene. Germline CDR1 reads MGHRA; CDR2 reads YSYEKL. The CDR3 length is 17 residues. The CDR3 sequence: CASSPTLTSPGTDTQYF. CDR3 coding DNA: TGCGCCAGCAGCCCTACCCTGACTAGCCCTGGCACAGATACGCAGTATTTT.

V is TRBV7-2 and J is TRBJ1-1, with D possibly being TRBD1 (6 bases). Germline lookup yields CDR1 SGHTA and CDR2 FQGNSA. The CDR3 has 17 residues. V dropped 2 bases and J dropped 2 bases, with 18 bases sitting between them. The CDR3 region is CASSLTRGFLKNTEAFF. The CDR3, as DNA: TGTGCCAGCAGCTTAACCAGGGGCTTTTTGAAAAACACTGAAGCTTTCTTT.

This chain connects TRBV7-6 to TRBJ2-1, with D perhaps TRBD2 (6 bases). This CDR3 is 15 amino acids long. Germline V gives CDR1 SGHVS, CDR2 FNYEAQ. V lost 1 base and J 0 bases, leaving 7 bases between the germline ends. Written as DNA, the CDR3 is TGTGCCAGCAGCTTAGTGGGGGGCTCCTACAATGAGCAGTTCTTC. This gives the protein CASSLVGGSYNEQFF.

This chain joins TRBV5-4 and TRBJ2-5; D unresolved. Germline lookup yields CDR1 SGHNT and CDR2 YYREEE (reference sequence). This CDR3 comprises 14 residues. Trimming took 3 bases from V and 4 from J, leaving 13 bases between them. The CDR3 nucleotides read TGTGCCAGCAGCTCGTGGCAGGTCCGAGAGACCCAGTACTTC. Translation: CASSSWQVRETQYF. The whole variable domain, remainder taken from reference TRBV5-4 and TRBJ2-5, is ETGVTQSPTHLIKTRGQQVTLRCSSQSGHNTVSWYQQALGQGPQFIFQYYREEENGRGNFPPRFSGLQFPNYSSELNVNALELDDSALYLCASSSWQVRETQYFGPGTRLLVL.

The V call is TRBV7-9, the J call TRBJ2-7; D possibly corresponds to TRBD2 (6 bases). Germline V gives CDR1 SEHNR, CDR2 FQNEAQ (reference sequence). Between the trimmed V and J ends, which lost 3 bases and 1 base, there was a span of 22 bases. The CDR3 is made up of 18 amino acids. The CDR3 protein is CASSFTSEDYPGSYEQYF. The CDR3 nucleotides are TGTGCCAGCAGCTTCACTTCGGAGGACTACCCGGGGTCCTACGAGCAGTACTTC.

The sample holds one count of this clone. The CDR3, as DNA: TGTGCCAGCAGCCAGGGACTTCCGAGCTCCTATAATTCACCCCTCCACTTT. Residues: CASSQGLPSSYNSPLHF. The chain uses TRBV13 and TRBJ1-6; possible D gene TRBD1, 5 bases. V shed 5 bases and J shed 0 bases, with 14 bases lying between them. There are 17 residues in the CDR3. Germline V gene lookup returns CDR1 PRHDT and CDR2 FYEKMQ (reference sequence).

This CDR3 is CASSYGQVSTDTQYF. The CDR3 nucleotides read TGCGCCAGCAGCTACGGACAGGTTAGCACAGATACGCAGTATTTT. The chain has TRBV5-1 and TRBJ2-3; 7 bases fit TRBD1. CDR1 and CDR2 (germline): SGHRS, YFSETQ. This CDR3 comprises 15 residues. J gave up 0 bases and V 3 bases, and 4 bases lay outside the gene matches.

The chain joins TRBV6-4 to TRBJ1-1, with 9 bases that match TRBD1. Germline assignment: CDR1 MRHNA and CDR2 SNTAGT. CDR3 size: 15 residues. Unmatched junction bases numbered 0, after V lost 0 bases and J lost 1 base. Here the CDR3 DNA reads TGTGCCAGCAGTGACTCGACAGGGGGGAACACTGAAGCTTTCTTT. Encoded protein: CASSDSTGGNTEAFF.

This clone was recorded only once. This chain links TRBV30 with TRBJ2-5; D is unclear. With 2 bases removed from V and 2 bases from J, the gap between germline ends came to 3 bases. The length of the CDR3 is 11 residues. From germline, CDR1 is GTSNPN and CDR2 SVGIG (reference sequence). In DNA form, the CDR3 reads TGTGCCTGGAGTTCACAAGAGACCCAGTACTTC. This encodes CAWSSQETQYF.

J is TRBJ1-5 and V is TRBV6-1; D not certain. The CDR3 runs to 15 residues. Trimming removed 8 bases from V and 0 bases from J, with 14 bases in between. CDR1 and CDR2 (germline): MNHNS, SASEGT. As DNA, the CDR3 is TGTGCCAGCCGGGGAGGTGCCTATAGCAATCAGCCCCAGCATTTT. Translated: CASRGGAYSNQPQHF.

This chain links TRBV30 with TRBJ2-1; D unclear. The germline V and J ends were trimmed by 5 bases and 2 bases, with 4 bases remaining between them. The CDR3 spans 11 residues. Germline assignment: CDR1 GTSNPN and CDR2 SVGIG (reference sequence). CDR3 amino acids: CAWAAYNEQFF. CDR3 in DNA: TGTGCCTGGGCGGCCTACAATGAGCAGTTCTTC.

The chain links TRBV19 to TRBJ2-1, with 9 bases lining up with TRBD1. Germline V gives CDR1 LNHDA, CDR2 SQIVND (reference sequence). CDR3 length: 16 amino acids. V was clipped by 7 bases and J by 7 bases; unmatched bases: 14. The CDR3 protein is CASTPSRDRARNEQFF. The CDR3 DNA reads TGTGCCAGTACCCCCAGCCGGGACAGGGCTCGGAATGAGCAGTTCTTC.

The chain is built from TRBV4-1 and TRBJ2-7, with D tentatively TRBD2 (5 bases). This CDR3 is built from 11 residues. The V end lost 6 bases, the J end lost 7 bases, and 10 bases lay between the germline ends. CDR1 and CDR2 (germline): MGHRA, YSYEKL. The CDR3 loop is CASSHGVEQYF. The CDR3 region has the DNA TGCGCCAGCAGTCACGGGGTGGAGCAGTACTTC.